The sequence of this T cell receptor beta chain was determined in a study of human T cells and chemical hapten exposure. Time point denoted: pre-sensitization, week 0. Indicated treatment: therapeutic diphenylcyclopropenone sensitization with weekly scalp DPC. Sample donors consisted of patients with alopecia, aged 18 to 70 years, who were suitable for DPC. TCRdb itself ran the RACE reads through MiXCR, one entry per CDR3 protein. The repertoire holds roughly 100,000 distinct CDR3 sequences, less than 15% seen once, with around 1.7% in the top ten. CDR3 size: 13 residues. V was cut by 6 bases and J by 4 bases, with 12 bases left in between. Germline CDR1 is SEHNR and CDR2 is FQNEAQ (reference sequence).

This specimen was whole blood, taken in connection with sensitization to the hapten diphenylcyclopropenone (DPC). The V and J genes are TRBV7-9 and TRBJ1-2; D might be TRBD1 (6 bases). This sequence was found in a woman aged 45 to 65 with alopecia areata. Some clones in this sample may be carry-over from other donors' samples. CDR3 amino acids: CASSGGAVYGYTF. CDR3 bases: TGTGCCAGCAGTGGGGGCGCGGTCTATGGCTACACCTTC.